These T cell receptor beta chains were read from a single sample in a study of cytomegalovirus exposure and HLA in healthy donors. Sequenced by immunoSEQ multiplex PCR; TCRdb stores in-frame clones only, minus some. The table lists under 200,000 clones, roughly 80% of them singletons, with about 1.7% in the top ten. The specimen was PBMCs. The receptors shown here come from a woman younger than 35 in good health and CMV-seronegative. CDR3s include the opening cysteine and the closing phenylalanine or tryptophan. D genes are given only for firm matches. A clone size is listed for some rows: how often the clone was seen (once, few, many), or a class if it is expanded.

TRBJ2-1	TRBV27	14	-	-	CASSLSTRGNEQFF	TGTGCCAGCAGTTTATCGACTAGGGGCAATGAGCAGTTCTTC
TRBJ2-1	TRBV27	16	TRBD2	-	CASSLVAGDRYNEQFF	TGTGCCAGCAGTTTAGTAGCGGGAGATCGCTACAATGAGCAGTTCTTC
TRBJ1-2	TRBV27	13	TRBD1	-	CASSVTGSYGYTF	TGTGCCAGCAGTGTGACAGGGTCCTATGGCTACACCTTC
TRBJ1-2	TRBV19	15	TRBD1	-	CASSDTDRGNYGYTF	TGTGCCAGTAGCGATACCGACAGGGGTAACTATGGCTACACCTTC
TRBJ2-1	TRBV5-1	18	TRBD2	few	CASSWRGSLAGDSSEQFF	TGCGCCAGCAGCTGGCGGGGATCACTAGCGGGAGATTCGAGTGAGCAGTTCTTC
TRBJ1-1	TRBV30	13	-	-	CAWGKQENTEAFF	TGTGCCTGGGGAAAACAGGAGAACACTGAAGCTTTCTTT
TRBJ2-3	TRBV28	17	TRBD2	-	CASSTPYWREDTDTQYF	TGTGCCAGCAGCACCCCTTACTGGCGGGAGGACACAGATACGCAGTATTTT
TRBJ2-3	TRBV11-3	17	TRBD2	-	CASSTTPRLAGTDTQYF	TGTGCCAGCAGTACCACTCCGCGACTAGCGGGCACAGATACGCAGTATTTT
TRBJ1-2	TRBV18	14	TRBD1	-	CASSPFGTADGYTF	TGTGCCAGCTCACCATTTGGGACAGCGGATGGCTACACCTTC
TRBJ2-7	TRBV4-3	15	TRBD2	once	CASSPDLAGALEQYF	TGCGCCAGCAGCCCAGACTTAGCGGGAGCTTTAGAGCAGTACTTC
TRBJ2-7	TRBV7-9	14	TRBD1	-	CASSFRDSPYEQYF	TGTGCCAGCAGCTTCCGGGACAGTCCCTACGAGCAGTACTTC
TRBJ2-3	TRBV6-6	16	TRBD1	-	CASGVDRGQSTDTQYF	TGTGCCAGCGGAGTAGACAGGGGTCAAAGCACAGATACGCAGTATTTT
TRBJ1-2	TRBV6-5	14	-	few	CASSPGQSPSGYTF	TGTGCCAGCAGTCCCGGACAGAGCCCCTCTGGCTACACCTTC
TRBJ2-1	TRBV7-9	19	TRBD2	-	CASSFVGLAGGPTGNEQFF	TGTGCCAGCAGTTTCGTAGGACTAGCGGGAGGGCCCACGGGCAATGAGCAGTTCTTC
TRBJ2-3	TRBV2	17	-	-	CASSVTRARGGTDTQYF	TGTGCCAGCAGCGTCACAAGGGCCAGGGGAGGCACAGATACGCAGTATTTT
TRBJ2-1	TRBV28	15	-	-	CASSLSLDRPNEQFF	TGTGCCAGCAGTTTATCCTTAGACAGGCCCAATGAGCAGTTCTTC
TRBJ1-1	TRBV19	15	-	few	CASSIDAGENTEAFF	TGTGCCAGTAGTATAGATGCGGGGGAGAACACTGAAGCTTTCTTT
TRBJ2-7	TRBV7-2	14	TRBD1	-	CASSERDRALEQYF	TGTGCCAGCAGCGAGCGGGACAGGGCTCTCGAGCAGTACTTC
TRBJ1-5	TRBV5-4	15	TRBD1	-	CASSADRGSNQPQHF	TGTGCCAGCAGCGCCGACAGGGGGAGCAATCAGCCCCAGCATTTT
TRBJ1-5	TRBV21-1	17	-	-	CASSKWGRTVHNQPQHF	TGTGCCAGCAGCAAATGGGGACGGACAGTTCATAATCAGCCCCAGCATTTT
TRBJ2-1	TRBV30	13	-	once	CASRESSYNEQFF	TGTGCCTCCAGGGAAAGCTCCTACAATGAGCAGTTCTTC
TRBJ2-1	TRBV11-2	20	TRBD2	-	CASSLDAGLAGGRIHNEQFF	TGTGCCAGCAGCTTAGATGCGGGACTAGCGGGAGGAAGGATCCACAATGAGCAGTTCTTC
TRBJ2-2	TRBV7-9	13	-	once	CASRRDDTGELFF	TGTGCCAGCAGGCGGGACGACACCGGGGAGCTGTTTTTT
TRBJ2-1	TRBV7-9	15	TRBD2	-	CASSQGLAGVNEQFF	TGTGCCAGCAGCCAGGGACTAGCGGGAGTTAATGAGCAGTTCTTC
TRBJ1-5	TRBV27	12	-	-	CASRTGGQPQHF	TGTGCCAGCAGGACCGGGGGTCAGCCCCAGCATTTT
TRBJ2-1	TRBV7-6	14	TRBD2	-	CASSPLAGTNEQFF	TGTGCCAGCAGCCCCCTAGCGGGAACGAATGAGCAGTTCTTC
TRBJ1-1	TRBV6-5	15	-	few	CASSSSGTNGEEAFF	TGTGCCAGCAGTTCATCCGGGACAAACGGCGAAGAAGCTTTCTTT
TRBJ2-7	TRBV28	14	TRBD1	-	CASSLTGGNGEQYF	TGTGCCAGCAGCTTGACAGGGGGCAACGGCGAGCAGTACTTC
TRBJ1-5	TRBV7-9	14	TRBD1	-	CSSSRDRGDQPQHF	TGTTCCAGCAGCCGTGACAGGGGGGATCAGCCCCAGCATTTT
TRBJ2-6	TRBV5-1	14	-	-	CASSLAGGVNVLTF	TGCGCCAGCAGCTTGGCCGGAGGTGTCAACGTCCTGACTTTC
TRBJ2-3	TRBV10-3	14	-	-	CATRAGAFSDTQYF	TGTGCCACCCGAGCGGGTGCATTCTCAGATACGCAGTATTTT
TRBJ2-3	TRBV5-1	16	-	-	CASSFRRPTSTDTQYF	TGCGCCAGCAGCTTCAGGCGCCCCACTAGCACAGATACGCAGTATTTT
TRBJ2-7	TRBV18	14	-	-	CASSPRTLSYEQYF	TGTGCCAGCTCACCCCGGACACTGTCCTACGAGCAGTACTTC
TRBJ2-5	TRBV2	13	-	-	CASLGQRQETQYF	TGTGCCAGCTTAGGACAGCGACAAGAGACCCAGTACTTC
TRBJ2-7	TRBV5-5	15	TRBD2	once	CASSLLASGSYEQYF	TGTGCCAGCAGCTTGCTAGCTAGCGGGTCCTACGAGCAGTACTTC
TRBJ2-2	TRBV6-7	14	-	-	CASSRESNTGELFF	TGTGCCAGCAGCCGGGAGAGTAACACCGGGGAGCTGTTTTTT